This T cell receptor beta chain appears in the sequencing data of a study of patients and donors after allogeneic stem cell transplantation. This clonotype appeared many times. TCRdb passed the RT-PCR reads through MiXCR, listing each CDR3 protein once. Of 65,000 to 80,000 distinct CDR3 sequences detected, less than 30% appear once; the ten largest clones hold about 26%. The CDR3 spans 13 residues. V dropped 6 bases and J dropped 1 base, with 7 bases sitting between them. The genes are TRBV12-3 or TRBV12-4 and TRBJ1-5, with D possibly matching TRBD1 (5 bases). The TCR was taken from a human donor who was either an allogeneic HSCT recipient or a stem cell or donor lymphocyte infusion donor (not recorded which). It is not recorded whose cells these are; they may come from a transplant donor. The sample taken for sequencing was blood, either unsorted or a sorted T cell fraction (not recorded which). The CDR3 here is CASRTGSNQPQHF. Here the CDR3 DNA reads TGTGCCAGCAGAACAGGCAGCAATCAGCCCCAGCATTTT.